The clone carrying this T cell receptor (beta chain) has just one count. The CDR3 runs 12 residues. Germline CDR1 reads SQVTM; CDR2 reads ANQGSEA. V gave up 0 bases and J gave up 7 bases, with 9 bases separating them. This entry is derived from a study of control samples from healthy donors and cancer patients. The data were produced by immunoSEQ multiplex PCR, yet TCRdb's version contains in-frame clones alone and is incomplete. This sample has 110,000 or so clones, with 80% to 90% found just once. The chain employs TRBV29-1 and TRBJ2-5; D may be TRBD1 (5 bases). The sequence was collected from a woman between 45 and 65 years old in good health. Sequenced input: blood. The CDR3 nucleotides are TGCAGCGTTGAAGATGCCAGGGTGACCCAGTACTTC. It encodes CSVEDARVTQYF. The entire variable domain, with the rest obtained from reference TRBV29-1 and TRBJ2-5, is as follows: SAVISQKPSRDICQRGTSLTIQCQVDSQVTMMFWYRQQPGQSLTLIATANQGSEATYESGFVIDKFPISRPNLTFSTLTVSNMSPEDSSIYLCSVEDARVTQYFGPGTRLLVL.